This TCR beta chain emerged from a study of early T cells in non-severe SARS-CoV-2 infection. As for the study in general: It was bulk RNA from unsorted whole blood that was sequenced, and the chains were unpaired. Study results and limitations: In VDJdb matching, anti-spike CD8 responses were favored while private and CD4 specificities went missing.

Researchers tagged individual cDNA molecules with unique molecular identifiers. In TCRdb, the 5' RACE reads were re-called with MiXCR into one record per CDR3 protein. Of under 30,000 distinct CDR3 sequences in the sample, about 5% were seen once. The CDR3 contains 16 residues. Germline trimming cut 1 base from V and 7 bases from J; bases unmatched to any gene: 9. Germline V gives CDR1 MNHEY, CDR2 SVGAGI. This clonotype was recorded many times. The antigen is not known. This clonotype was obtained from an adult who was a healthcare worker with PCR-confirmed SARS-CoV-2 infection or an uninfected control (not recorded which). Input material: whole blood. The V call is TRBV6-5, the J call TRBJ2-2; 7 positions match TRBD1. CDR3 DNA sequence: TGTGCCAGCAGTTACTTAGTGACAGGGCGCGTCGGGGAGCTGTTTTTT. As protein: CASSYLVTGRVGELFF.